A selection of T cell receptor beta chains follows, all from one sample in a study of blood T cell repertoires in COVID-19. Sequenced by immunoSEQ multiplex PCR; TCRdb stores in-frame clones only, minus some. The sample gives about 130,000 clones, more than 70% of which show up once; about 1.2% is in the top ten. Sequenced material: peripheral blood. These receptors came from a woman aged 80 or older with acute or convalescent COVID-19. CDR3s include the opening cysteine and the closing phenylalanine or tryptophan. A D gene is named only where the DNA matches it firmly. Only some rows state a clone size, as once, few, many or a class for expanded clones.

>TRBV19|TRBJ1-2|few|-
CASSIPGSGSGGYTF
TGTGCCAGTAGTATTCCGGGTTCTGGTTCGGGTGGCTACACCTTC
>TRBV11-3|TRBJ2-2|once|TRBD2
CASSSGLAGGNTGELFF
TGTGCCAGCAGCTCCGGGCTAGCGGGAGGGAACACCGGGGAGCTGTTTTTT
>TRBV2|TRBJ1-4|-|-
CASRSISTNEKLFF
TGTGCCAGCCGGAGTATTTCAACTAATGAAAAACTGTTTTTT
>TRBV9|TRBJ1-3|-|-
CASSKDSSGNTIYF
TGTGCCAGCAGCAAGGACAGCTCTGGAAACACCATATATTTT
>TRBV7-3|TRBJ2-7|-|TRBD2
CASSPGLAGVEEQYF
TGTGCCAGCAGTCCAGGACTAGCGGGAGTAGAAGAGCAGTACTTC
>TRBV27|TRBJ1-5|few|-
CASSRQKAFQPQHF
TGTGCCAGCAGCCGACAAAAGGCTTTTCAGCCCCAGCATTTT
>TRBV7-2|TRBJ1-1|-|-
CASSSNYPRGTEAFF
TGTGCCAGCAGCTCAAATTATCCCCGCGGCACTGAAGCTTTCTTT
>TRBV18|TRBJ2-1|-|TRBD2
CASSPASGRLRDNNEQFF
TGTGCCAGCTCACCGGCTAGCGGGAGGTTACGGGACAACAATGAGCAGTTCTTC
>TRBV5-4|TRBJ2-1|few|TRBD1
CASSSDRSSYNEQFF
TGTGCCAGCAGCTCGGACAGGAGCTCCTACAATGAGCAGTTCTTC
>TRBV19|TRBJ1-1|-|-
CASSNTDTEAFF
TGTGCCAGTAGTAATACAGACACTGAAGCTTTCTTT
>TRBV7-2|TRBJ2-2|-|-
CASSLDYLNTGELFF
TGTGCCAGCAGCTTAGATTACCTAAACACCGGGGAGCTGTTTTTT
>TRBV5-1|TRBJ1-4|-|-
CASSLAQKEKLFF
TGCGCCAGCAGCTTGGCACAAAAGGAAAAACTGTTTTTT
>TRBV7-2|TRBJ2-5|-|-
CASSEAWTQYF
TGTGCCAGCAGCGAAGCTTGGACCCAGTACTTC
>TRBV4-1|TRBJ1-6|once|-
CASSQGGPLHF
TGCGCCAGCAGCCAGGGGGGTCCCCTCCACTTT
>TRBV18|TRBJ1-1|-|TRBD1
CASSPRTGMNTEAFF
TGTGCCAGCTCACCACGGACAGGGATGAACACTGAAGCTTTCTTT
>TRBV6-5|TRBJ2-7|-|TRBD1
CASSRDRVSYEQYF
TGTGCCAGCAGTCGGGACAGGGTTTCCTACGAGCAGTACTTC
>TRBV4-2|TRBJ2-7|few|-
CASSQSPQGYEQYF
TGTGCCAGCAGCCAATCCCCACAGGGCTACGAGCAGTACTTC
>TRBV5-5|TRBJ2-5|-|TRBD1
CASSHPGTGPETQYF
TGTGCCAGCAGCCACCCCGGGACAGGGCCTGAGACCCAGTACTTC
>TRBV7-2|TRBJ2-1|-|TRBD2
CASGQRGGGNYNEQFF
TGTGCCAGCGGCCAGCGGGGGGGCGGGAACTACAATGAGCAGTTCTTC
>TRBV10-3|TRBJ2-3|-|-
CAISLQEDTQYF
TGTGCCATCAGCTTACAGGAGGATACGCAGTATTTT
>TRBV3-1/TRBV3-2|TRBJ1-2|-|TRBD1
CASSPGQGGSYGYTF
TGTGCCAGCAGCCCCGGACAGGGGGGTAGCTATGGCTACACCTTC
>TRBV9|TRBJ1-1|once|-
CASSVVGATEAFF
TGTGCCAGCAGCGTAGTAGGGGCCACTGAAGCTTTCTTT
>TRBV19|TRBJ2-3|-|TRBD2
CASSIGAGGRGTQYF
TGTGCCAGTAGTATAGGAGCGGGGGGTAGGGGTACGCAGTATTTT
>TRBV5-1|TRBJ2-7|-|-
CASSLSFAGAYEQYF
TGCGCCAGCAGCTTGAGTTTCGCCGGGGCCTACGAGCAGTACTTC
>TRBV27|TRBJ1-4|-|-
CASSLNRGGGNEKLFF
TGTGCCAGCAGTTTGAACCGGGGAGGTGGGAATGAAAAACTGTTTTTT
>TRBV28|TRBJ1-2|-|-
CASSLGGLRSYGYTF
TGTGCCAGCAGTCTCGGGGGACTCAGGAGCTATGGCTACACCTTC
>TRBV11-2|TRBJ1-6|-|-
CASSSRSYNSPLHF
TGTGCCAGCAGCTCTCGCTCCTATAATTCACCCCTCCACTTT
>TRBV5-4|TRBJ2-3|-|-
CASSLRLATDTQYF
TGTGCCAGCAGCTTGAGGCTAGCGACAGATACGCAGTATTTT
>TRBV7-2|TRBJ1-3|-|TRBD1
CASIRTGFSGNTIYF
TGTGCCAGCATCAGGACAGGGTTCTCTGGAAACACCATATATTTT
>TRBV27|TRBJ1-4|-|-
CASRGGSPNEKLFF
TGTGCCAGCAGGGGGGGGTCTCCCAATGAAAAACTGTTTTTT
>TRBV18|TRBJ1-5|-|TRBD1
CASSRDRFSNQPQHF
TGTGCCAGCTCACGGGACAGATTTAGCAATCAGCCCCAGCATTTT
>TRBV18|TRBJ1-5|-|-
CASSHRADNQPQHF
TGTGCCAGCTCCCACAGGGCCGACAATCAGCCCCAGCATTTT
>TRBV5-6|TRBJ2-3|-|TRBD2
CASSLLTSGAPDTQYF
TGTGCCAGCAGCTTACTGACTAGCGGGGCCCCAGATACGCAGTATTTT
>TRBV6-5|TRBJ1-1|once|-
CASSRAPGSEAFF
TGTGCCAGCAGCCGCGCGCCGGGGTCTGAAGCTTTCTTT
>TRBV5-1|TRBJ1-2|few|TRBD1
CASSLDWDRRGYGYTF
TGCGCCAGCAGCTTGGACTGGGACAGAAGAGGCTATGGCTACACCTTC
>TRBV19|TRBJ2-1|-|-
CASSLESSNTYNEQFF
TGTGCCAGTAGTCTCGAATCTAGCAATACCTACAATGAGCAGTTCTTC
>TRBV27|TRBJ2-1|-|-
CASSSRRGPILNNEQFF
TGTGCCAGCAGTTCGCGGAGGGGGCCAATCTTAAACAATGAGCAGTTCTTC